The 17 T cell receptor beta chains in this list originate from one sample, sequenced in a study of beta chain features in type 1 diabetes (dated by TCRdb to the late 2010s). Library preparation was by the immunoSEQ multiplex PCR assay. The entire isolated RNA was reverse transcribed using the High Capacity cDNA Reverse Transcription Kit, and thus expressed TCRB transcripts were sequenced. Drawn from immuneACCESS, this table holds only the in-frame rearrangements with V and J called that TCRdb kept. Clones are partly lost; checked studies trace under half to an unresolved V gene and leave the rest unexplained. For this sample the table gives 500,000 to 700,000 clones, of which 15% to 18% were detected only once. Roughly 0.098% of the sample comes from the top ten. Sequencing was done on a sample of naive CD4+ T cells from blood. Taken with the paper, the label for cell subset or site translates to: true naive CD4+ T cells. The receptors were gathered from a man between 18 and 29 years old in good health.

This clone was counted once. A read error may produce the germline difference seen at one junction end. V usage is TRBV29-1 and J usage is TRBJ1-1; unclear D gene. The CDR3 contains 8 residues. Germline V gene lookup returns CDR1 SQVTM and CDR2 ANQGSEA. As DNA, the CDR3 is TGCAGCGTCCTCGGCCCCGTATTT. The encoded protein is CSVLGPVF. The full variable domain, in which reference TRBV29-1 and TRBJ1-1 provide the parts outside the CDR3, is SAVISQKPSRDICQRGTSLTIQCQVDSQVTMMFWYRQQPGQSLTLIATANQGSEATYESGFVIDKFPISRPNLTFSTLTVSNMSPEDSSIYLCSVLGPVFGQGTRLTVV.

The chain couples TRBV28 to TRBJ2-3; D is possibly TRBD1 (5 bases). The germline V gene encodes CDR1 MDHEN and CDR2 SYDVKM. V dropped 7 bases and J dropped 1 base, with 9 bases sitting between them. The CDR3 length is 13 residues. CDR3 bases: TGTGCCAGCAATCCACAGGGCACAGATACGCAGTATTTT. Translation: CASNPQGTDTQYF.

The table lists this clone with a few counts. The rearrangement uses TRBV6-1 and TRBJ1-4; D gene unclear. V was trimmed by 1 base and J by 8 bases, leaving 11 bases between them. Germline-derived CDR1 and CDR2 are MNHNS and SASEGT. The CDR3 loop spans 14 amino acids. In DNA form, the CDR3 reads TGTGCCAGCAGTGAAGGCGGGGTCGGGGAAAAACTGTTTTTT. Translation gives CASSEGGVGEKLFF.

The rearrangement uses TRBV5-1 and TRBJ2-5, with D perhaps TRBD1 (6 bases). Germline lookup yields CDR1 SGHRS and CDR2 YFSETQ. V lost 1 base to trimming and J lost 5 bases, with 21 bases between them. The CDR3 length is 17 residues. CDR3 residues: CASSLTGKVGGTETQYF. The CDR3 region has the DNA TGCGCCAGCAGCTTGACAGGGAAGGTTGGTGGGACGGAGACCCAGTACTTC. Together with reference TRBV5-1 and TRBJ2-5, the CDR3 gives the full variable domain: KAGVTQTPRYLIKTRGQQVTLSCSPISGHRSVSWYQQTPGQGLQFLFEYFSETQRNKGNFPGRFSGRQFSNSRSEMNVSTLELGDSALYLCASSLTGKVGGTETQYFGPGTRLLVL.

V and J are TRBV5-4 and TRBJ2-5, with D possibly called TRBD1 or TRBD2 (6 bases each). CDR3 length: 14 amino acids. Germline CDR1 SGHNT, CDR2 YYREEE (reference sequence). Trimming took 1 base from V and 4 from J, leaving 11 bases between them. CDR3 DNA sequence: TGTGCCAGCAGCTTGAGGGGGGCATCAGAGACCCAGTACTTC. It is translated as CASSLRGASETQYF.

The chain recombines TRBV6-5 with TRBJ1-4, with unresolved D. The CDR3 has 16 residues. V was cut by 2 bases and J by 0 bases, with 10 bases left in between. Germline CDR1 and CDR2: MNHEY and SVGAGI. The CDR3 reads CASSYSPSATNEKLFF. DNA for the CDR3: TGTGCCAGCAGTTACAGTCCGTCAGCAACTAATGAAAAACTGTTTTTT.

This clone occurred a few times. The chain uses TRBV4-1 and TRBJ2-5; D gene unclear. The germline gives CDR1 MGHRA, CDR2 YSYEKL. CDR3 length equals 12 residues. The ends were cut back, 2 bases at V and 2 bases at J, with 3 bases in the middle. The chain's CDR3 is CASSQIQETQYF. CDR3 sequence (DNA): TGCGCCAGCAGCCAAATTCAAGAGACCCAGTACTTC.

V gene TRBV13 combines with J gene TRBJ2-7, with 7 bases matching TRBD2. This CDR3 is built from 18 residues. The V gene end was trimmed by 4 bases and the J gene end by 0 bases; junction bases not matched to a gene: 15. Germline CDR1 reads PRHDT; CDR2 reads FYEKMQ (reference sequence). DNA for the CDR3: TGTGCCAGCAGCTGGAGGAGAAGCGGGACCAGGTCCTCCTACGAGCAGTACTTC. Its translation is CASSWRRSGTRSSYEQYF.

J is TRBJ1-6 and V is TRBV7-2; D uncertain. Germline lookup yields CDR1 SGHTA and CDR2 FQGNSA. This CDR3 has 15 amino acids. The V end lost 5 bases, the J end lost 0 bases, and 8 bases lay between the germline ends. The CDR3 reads CASSILSSYNSPLHF. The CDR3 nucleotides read TGTGCCAGCAGCATCCTGAGCTCCTATAATTCACCCCTCCACTTT.

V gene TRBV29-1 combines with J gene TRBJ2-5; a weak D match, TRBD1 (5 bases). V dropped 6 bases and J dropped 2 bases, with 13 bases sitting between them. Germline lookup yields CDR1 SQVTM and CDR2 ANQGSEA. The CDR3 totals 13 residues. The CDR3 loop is CSVGVGLQETQYF. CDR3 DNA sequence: TGCAGCGTCGGTGTGGGGCTTCAAGAGACCCAGTACTTC. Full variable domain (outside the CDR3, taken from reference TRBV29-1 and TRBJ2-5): SAVISQKPSRDICQRGTSLTIQCQVDSQVTMMFWYRQQPGQSLTLIATANQGSEATYESGFVIDKFPISRPNLTFSTLTVSNMSPEDSSIYLCSVGVGLQETQYFGPGTRLLVL.

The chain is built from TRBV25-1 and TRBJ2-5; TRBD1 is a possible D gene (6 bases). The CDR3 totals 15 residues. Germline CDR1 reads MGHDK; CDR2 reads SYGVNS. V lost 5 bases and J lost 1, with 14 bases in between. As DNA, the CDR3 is TGTGCCAGCAGTTCCCTCGGACAGATCCAAGAGACCCAGTACTTC. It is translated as CASSSLGQIQETQYF.

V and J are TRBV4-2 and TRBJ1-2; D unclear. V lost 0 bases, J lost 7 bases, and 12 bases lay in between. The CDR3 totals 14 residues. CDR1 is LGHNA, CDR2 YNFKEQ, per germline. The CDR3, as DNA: TGTGCCAGCAGCCAAGATGGTAGTCACTCTGGCTACACCTTC. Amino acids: CASSQDGSHSGYTF.

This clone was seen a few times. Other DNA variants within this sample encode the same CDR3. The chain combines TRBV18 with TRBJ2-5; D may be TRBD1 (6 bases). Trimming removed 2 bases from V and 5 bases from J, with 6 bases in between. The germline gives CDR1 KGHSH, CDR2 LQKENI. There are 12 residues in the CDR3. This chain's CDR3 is CASSPTGETQYF. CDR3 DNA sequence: TGTGCCAGCTCACCAACAGGGGAGACCCAGTACTTC. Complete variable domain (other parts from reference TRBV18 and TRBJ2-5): NAGVMQNPRHLVRRRGQEARLRCSPMKGHSHVYWYRQLPEEGLKFMVYLQKENIIDESGMPKERFSAEFPKEGPSILRIQQVVRGDSAAYFCASSPTGETQYFGPGTRLLVL.

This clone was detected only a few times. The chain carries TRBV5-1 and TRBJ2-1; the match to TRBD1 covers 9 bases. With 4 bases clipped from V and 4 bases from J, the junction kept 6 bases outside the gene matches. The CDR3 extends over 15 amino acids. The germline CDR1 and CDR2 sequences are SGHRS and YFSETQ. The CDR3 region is CASSPGTGPYNEQFF. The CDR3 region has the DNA TGCGCCAGCAGCCCCGGGACAGGGCCTTACAATGAGCAGTTCTTC.

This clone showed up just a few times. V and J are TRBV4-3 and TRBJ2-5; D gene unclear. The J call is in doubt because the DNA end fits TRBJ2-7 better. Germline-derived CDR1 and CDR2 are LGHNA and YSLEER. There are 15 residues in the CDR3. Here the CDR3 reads CASSQASGQTYEQYF. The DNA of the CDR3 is TGCGCCAGCAGCCAAGCCTCGGGCCAAACCTACGAGCAGTACTTC.

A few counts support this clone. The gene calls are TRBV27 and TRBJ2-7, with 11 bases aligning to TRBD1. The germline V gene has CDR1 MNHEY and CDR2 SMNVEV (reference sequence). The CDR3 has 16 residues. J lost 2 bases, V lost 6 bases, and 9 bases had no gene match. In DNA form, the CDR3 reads TGTGCCAGCAGCCACTCTCCGGGACAGGGGGCCTACGAGCAGTACTTC. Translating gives CASSHSPGQGAYEQYF.

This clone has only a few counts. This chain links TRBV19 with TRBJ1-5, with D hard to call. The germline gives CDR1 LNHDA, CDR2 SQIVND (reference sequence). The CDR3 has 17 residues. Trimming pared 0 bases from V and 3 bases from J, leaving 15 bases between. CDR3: CASSIDINRANNQPQHF. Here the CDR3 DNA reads TGTGCCAGTAGTATAGATATCAATCGGGCTAACAATCAGCCCCAGCATTTT.